This T cell receptor (beta chain) is from a study of T cell responses to AZD1222 COVID-19 vaccine. Broader study findings: Increases in Spike-specific TCR breadth and depth were seen after two AZD1222 doses. Donors skewed white British and female; clonal diversity was possibly underestimated.

Sequencing used immunoSEQ multiplex PCR; TCRdb keeps in-frame clones, though not all of them. This table holds fewer than 200,000 clones, 80% to 90% found once. Trimming took 4 bases from V and 7 from J, leaving 19 bases between them. The V gene's germline CDR1 is ENHRY and CDR2 SYGVKD. This CDR3 comprises 15 residues. A word on this clone: Its cognate antigen is unknown.

The specimen comprised peripheral blood, sampled 28 days after the second dose of the MenACWY control vaccine. The rearrangement uses TRBV10-3 and TRBJ1-2; possible D gene TRBD1, 6 bases. This sequence was found in an adult who received the MenACWY meningococcal vaccine as a control. CDR3 loop: CAISAVAGEHGGYTF. CDR3 DNA: TGTGCCATCAGTGCGGTAGCAGGGGAACACGGTGGCTACACCTTC.